This T cell receptor beta chain was sequenced during a study of CD8+ T cells in alopecia areata. The study's findings and limits: Clonality exceeded that of normal scalp in lesional scalp, most notably in alopecia totalis/universalis. Among the cells sequenced in scalp samples are also the resident alphabeta T cells of normal skin.

CDR3 length: 13 residues. Germline CDR1 reads MNHEY; CDR2 reads SVGAGI. V was pared by 5 bases and J by 8 bases, with 13 bases between. As regards this clone: The antigen remains undetermined.

For a few patients taking part in the biomarker study, CD4+ cells were further sorted into CD25+CD127- cells. Collected material from alopecia areata patients comprised lesional scalp punch biopsies and peripheral blood. Extracted RNA was reverse transcribed into cDNA, the sequencing template. TCRdb's table, derived via immunoSEQ multiplex PCR, lists solely in-frame clones and lacks some. The data show about 19,000 clones, around 67% seen once. The clonotype was recovered from a human donor with alopecia areata. The rearrangement links TRBV6-5 to TRBJ2-1; D might be TRBD1 or TRBD2, each matching 5 bases. Sequencing was performed on CD4+ Tregs sorted from blood. The CDR3 nucleotides are TGTGCCAGCAGTCGGGACCGGGACCATGAGCAGTTCTTC. Translation: CASSRDRDHEQFF.